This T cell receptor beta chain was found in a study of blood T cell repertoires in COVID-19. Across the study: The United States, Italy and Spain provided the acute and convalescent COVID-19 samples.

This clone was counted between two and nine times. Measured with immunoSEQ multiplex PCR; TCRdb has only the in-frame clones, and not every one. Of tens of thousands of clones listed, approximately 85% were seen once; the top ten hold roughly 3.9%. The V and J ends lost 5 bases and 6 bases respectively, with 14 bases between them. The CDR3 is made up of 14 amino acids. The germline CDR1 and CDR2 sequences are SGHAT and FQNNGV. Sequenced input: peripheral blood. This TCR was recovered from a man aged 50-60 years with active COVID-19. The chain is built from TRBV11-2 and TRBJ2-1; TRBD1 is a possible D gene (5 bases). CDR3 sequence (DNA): TGTGCCAGCAGCAGGGGTGGAGCCCCCAATGAGCAGTTCTTC. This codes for CASSRGGAPNEQFF.